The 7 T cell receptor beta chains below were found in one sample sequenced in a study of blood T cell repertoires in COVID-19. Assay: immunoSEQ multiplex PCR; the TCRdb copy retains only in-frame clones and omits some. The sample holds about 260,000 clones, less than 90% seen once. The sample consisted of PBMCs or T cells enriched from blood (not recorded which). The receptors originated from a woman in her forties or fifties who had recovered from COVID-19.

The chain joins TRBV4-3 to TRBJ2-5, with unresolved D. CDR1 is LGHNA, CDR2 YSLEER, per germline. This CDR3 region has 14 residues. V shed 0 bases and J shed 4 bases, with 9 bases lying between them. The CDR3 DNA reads TGCGCCAGCAGCCAAGAGGTTAGTGGAGAGACCCAGTACTTC. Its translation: CASSQEVSGETQYF.

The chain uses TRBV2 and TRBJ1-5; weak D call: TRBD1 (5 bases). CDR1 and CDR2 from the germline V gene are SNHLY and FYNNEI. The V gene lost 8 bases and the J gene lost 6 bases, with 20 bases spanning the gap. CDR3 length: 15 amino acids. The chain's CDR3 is CASLLDMGTFQPQHF. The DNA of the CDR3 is TGTGCCAGCCTCCTGGACATGGGTACTTTTCAGCCCCAGCATTTT. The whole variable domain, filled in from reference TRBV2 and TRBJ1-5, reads EPEVTQTPSHQVTQMGQEVILRCVPISNHLYFYWYRQILGQKVEFLVSFYNNEISEKSEIFDDQFSVERPDGSNFTLKIRSTKLEDSAMYFCASLLDMGTFQPQHFGDGTRLSIL.

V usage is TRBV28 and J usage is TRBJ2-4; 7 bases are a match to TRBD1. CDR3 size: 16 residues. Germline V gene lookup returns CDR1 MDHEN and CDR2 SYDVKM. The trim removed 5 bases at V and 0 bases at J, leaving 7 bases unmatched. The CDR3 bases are TGTGCCAGCAGTAAACAGGGGAAACTAGCCAAAAACATTCAGTACTTC. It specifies CASSKQGKLAKNIQYF.

The DNA of the CDR3 is TGTGCCAGCAGCTTACGAGGTATCGGCACAGATACGCAGTATTTT. It specifies CASSLRGIGTDTQYF. The chain is built from TRBV11-2 and TRBJ2-3, with D unresolved. Germline CDR1 is SGHAT and CDR2 is FQNNGV. Trimming shortened V by 2 bases and J by 1 base, and 10 bases separated the two germline ends. CDR3 length equals 15 residues.

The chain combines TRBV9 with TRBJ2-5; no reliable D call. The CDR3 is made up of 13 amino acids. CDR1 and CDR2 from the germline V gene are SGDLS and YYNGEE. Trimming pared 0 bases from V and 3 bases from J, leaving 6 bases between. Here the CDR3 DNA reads TGTGCCAGCAGCGTAGGGGCCGAAGAGACCCAGTACTTC. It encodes CASSVGAEETQYF.

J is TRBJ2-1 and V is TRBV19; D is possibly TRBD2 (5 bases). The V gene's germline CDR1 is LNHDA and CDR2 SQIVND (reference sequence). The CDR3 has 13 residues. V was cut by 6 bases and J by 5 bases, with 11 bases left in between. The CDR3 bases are TGTGCCAGTAGGAGGGCGAAACACAATGAGCAGTTCTTC. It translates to CASRRAKHNEQFF.

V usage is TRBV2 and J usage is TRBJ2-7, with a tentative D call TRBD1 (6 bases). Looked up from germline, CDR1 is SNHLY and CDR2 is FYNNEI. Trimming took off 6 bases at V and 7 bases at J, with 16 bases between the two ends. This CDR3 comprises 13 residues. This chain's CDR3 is CASRDGQLGEQYF. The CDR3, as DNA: TGTGCCAGCAGGGACGGACAGCTAGGGGAGCAGTACTTC.